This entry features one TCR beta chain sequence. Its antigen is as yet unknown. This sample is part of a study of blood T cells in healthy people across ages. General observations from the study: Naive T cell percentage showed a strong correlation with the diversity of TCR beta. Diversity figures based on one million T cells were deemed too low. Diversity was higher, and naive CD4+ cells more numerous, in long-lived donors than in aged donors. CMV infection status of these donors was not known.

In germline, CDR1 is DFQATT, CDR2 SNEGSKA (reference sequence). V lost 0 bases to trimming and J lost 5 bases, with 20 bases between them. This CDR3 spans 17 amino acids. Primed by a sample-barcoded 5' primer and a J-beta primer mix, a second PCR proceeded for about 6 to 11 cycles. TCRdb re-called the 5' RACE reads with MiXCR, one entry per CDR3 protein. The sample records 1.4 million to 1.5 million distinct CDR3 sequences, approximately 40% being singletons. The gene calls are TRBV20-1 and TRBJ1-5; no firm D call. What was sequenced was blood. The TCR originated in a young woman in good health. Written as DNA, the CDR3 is TGCAGTGCTAGAGATCTTGGGTCAGAACTTTTCCATCAGCCCCAGCATTTT. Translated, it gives CSARDLGSELFHQPQHF.